This T cell receptor beta chain was recovered during a study of cytomegalovirus exposure and HLA in healthy donors. Germline CDR1 and CDR2: LNHNV and YYDKDF (reference sequence). V dropped 3 bases and J dropped 12; count of bases not matched to a gene: 11. This CDR3 is built from 17 residues. Primers: 60 Vbeta forward and 13 Jbeta reverse. The data were produced by immunoSEQ multiplex PCR, yet TCRdb's version contains in-frame clones alone and is incomplete. The top ten clones hold around 20% of a sample with more than 95,000 clones, approximately 82% of them seen once. The sequenced sample was PBMCs. This chain uses TRBV15 with TRBJ2-1; 16 bases agree with TRBD2. This sequence was found in a man aged 18 to 30 in good health and CMV-seropositive. As DNA, the CDR3 is TGTGCCACCAGCAGCGGGGGACTAGCGGGGGGGCGGTTGGTGCAGTTCTTC. Its translation is CATSSGGLAGGRLVQFF.